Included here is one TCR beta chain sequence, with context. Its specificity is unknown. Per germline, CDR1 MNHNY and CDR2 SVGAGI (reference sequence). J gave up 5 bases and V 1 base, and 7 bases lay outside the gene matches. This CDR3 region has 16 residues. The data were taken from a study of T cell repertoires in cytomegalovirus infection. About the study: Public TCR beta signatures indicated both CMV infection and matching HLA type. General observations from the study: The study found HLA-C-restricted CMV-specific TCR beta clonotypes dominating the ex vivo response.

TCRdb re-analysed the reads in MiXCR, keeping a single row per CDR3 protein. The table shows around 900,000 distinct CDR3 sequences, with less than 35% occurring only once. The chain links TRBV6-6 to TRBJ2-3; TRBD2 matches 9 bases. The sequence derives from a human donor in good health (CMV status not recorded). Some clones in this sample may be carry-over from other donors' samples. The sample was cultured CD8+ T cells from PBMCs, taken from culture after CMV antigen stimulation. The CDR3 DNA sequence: TGTGCCAGCAGTTACTTCGCGGGGGGGCATCAAGATACGCAGTATTTT. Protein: CASSYFAGGHQDTQYF.